These 5 T cell receptor beta chains originate from one sample sequenced in a study of T cell responses to AZD1222 COVID-19 vaccine (dated by TCRdb to the early 2020s). Interpreted using the paper, the time point label stands for: baseline before first vaccination. Library construction relied on the immunoSEQ multiplex PCR assay. TCRdb limited this immuneACCESS table to in-frame rearrangements with V and J called. A share of clones is missing; checked studies link under half to unresolved V genes, and the rest is unexplained. The sample table shows over 150,000 clones, and roughly nine tenths are seen once. The leading ten clones occupy about 19% of the sample. Sequencing was performed on peripheral blood, taken on day 0 of AZD1222 vaccination. The receptors come from an adult in good health.

The rearrangement uses TRBV19 and TRBJ1-2; no clear D. The CDR3 covers 13 residues. The V gene's germline CDR1 is LNHDA and CDR2 SQIVND (reference sequence). Trimming took off 2 bases at V and 3 bases at J, with 7 bases between the two ends. The CDR3 DNA sequence: TGTGCCAGTAGTATAAGGCCAGACTATGGCTACACCTTC. As protein: CASSIRPDYGYTF.

V usage is TRBV6-5 and J usage is TRBJ1-5; D possibly corresponds to TRBD1 (6 bases). The CDR3 totals 15 residues. Germline V gives CDR1 MNHEY, CDR2 SVGAGI. V shed 7 bases and J shed 6 bases, with 19 bases lying between them. The CDR3 here is CASTPLGGGSQPQHF. CDR3 in DNA: TGTGCCAGCACCCCCCTCGGGGGCGGGAGTCAGCCCCAGCATTTT.

The V gene is TRBV5-4, the J gene TRBJ1-2; D is ambiguous. The V gene lost 0 bases and the J gene lost 0 bases, with 9 bases spanning the gap. Germline CDR1 SGHNT, CDR2 YYREEE (reference sequence). The CDR3 loop spans 15 amino acids. The chain's CDR3 is CASSLGTDTNYGYTF. The CDR3 DNA follows: TGTGCCAGCAGCTTGGGGACGGATACTAACTATGGCTACACCTTC.

V and J are TRBV6-5 and TRBJ1-5; D possibly corresponds to TRBD1 (6 bases). Per germline, CDR1 MNHEY and CDR2 SVGAGI. Trimming removed 5 bases at V and 3 bases at J, with 14 bases between. This CDR3 is built from 15 residues. The CDR3 DNA sequence: TGTGCCAGCAGTCCGACGCGGGGGCCCAATCAGCCCCAGCATTTT. Its translation is CASSPTRGPNQPQHF.

This clone was counted once. The chain couples TRBV5-1 to TRBJ1-2, with TRBD1 matching 7 bases. The V and J ends lost 0 bases and 3 bases, in that order; junction bases with no gene match: 2. CDR1 SGHRS and CDR2 YFSETQ come from the germline V gene. There are 14 residues in the CDR3. CDR3 in amino acids: CASSLATGYYGYTF. The CDR3 DNA reads as TGCGCCAGCAGCTTGGCGACAGGGTACTATGGCTACACCTTC.